The 26 T cell receptor beta chains below come from one sample, sequenced in a study of CD8+CD57+ T cells in acquired aplastic anemia. The TCR beta profiling, which covered VDJ combination and CDR3 sequence, was carried out using genomic DNA as the template. TCRdb used MiXCR to reprocess the reads, holding one entry per CDR3 protein. This table holds more than 150,000 distinct CDR3 sequences, 35% to 50% found once. The sequencing input was sorted CD4+, CD8+, or CD8+CD57+ T cells (not recorded which) from PBMCs. The receptors shown here come from a human donor in good health.

V and J are TRBV11-1 and TRBJ2-7, with D hard to call. The CDR3 consists of 15 residues. V lost 4 bases to trimming and J lost 0 bases, with 13 bases between them. Looked up from germline, CDR1 is SGHAT and CDR2 is FQDESV (reference sequence). The chain's CDR3 is CASSYQASSSYEQYF. Here the CDR3 DNA reads TGTGCCAGCAGCTACCAGGCCTCAAGCTCCTACGAGCAGTACTTC.

The rearrangement uses TRBV7-9 and TRBJ2-7, with TRBD2 matching over 8 bases. Germline values: CDR1 SEHNR, CDR2 FQNEAQ (reference sequence). V dropped 4 bases and J dropped 4; count of bases not matched to a gene: 6. The CDR3 consists of 14 residues. The CDR3 bases are TGTGCCAGCAGCTCGGGGGGGGCTGGTTACGAGCAGTACTTC. Translation: CASSSGGAGYEQYF.

This rearrangement joins TRBV20-1 to TRBJ2-3, with D hard to call. V was clipped by 3 bases and J by 14 bases, with 6 bases between them. The CDR3 length is 8 residues. Per the germline V gene, CDR1 is DFQATT and CDR2 is SNEGSKA (reference sequence). CDR3 DNA sequence: TGCAGTGCTAGCCGCAGGTATTTT. Translation gives CSASRRYF.

This chain uses TRBV7-3 with TRBJ2-1, with 12 bases matching TRBD2. The V and J ends lost 5 bases and 8 bases, in that order; junction bases with no gene match: 10. Germline CDR1 reads SGHTA; CDR2 reads FQGTGA. This CDR3 comprises 16 residues. The CDR3 is CASSQGPSGGADEQFF. The DNA of the CDR3 is TGTGCCAGCAGCCAAGGTCCTAGCGGGGGGGCCGATGAGCAGTTCTTC.

This rearrangement joins TRBV4-2 to TRBJ2-7, with a tentative D call TRBD2 (6 bases). The CDR3 totals 17 residues. Germline V lookup: CDR1 LGHNA, CDR2 YNFKEQ. The V and J ends lost 0 bases and 2 bases respectively, with 17 bases between them. Here the CDR3 reads CASSQEASRDSTYEQYF. For the CDR3, the DNA is TGTGCCAGCAGCCAAGAGGCATCCCGGGACTCCACCTACGAGCAGTACTTC.

In DNA, the CDR3 is TGTGCCACCAGTGCCCCGGGACAGGGGAGCGAGCAGTACTTC. It translates to CATSAPGQGSEQYF. The chain combines TRBV24-1 with TRBJ2-7, with 10 nucleotides matching TRBD1. CDR3 length: 14 residues. The ends lost 5 bases at V and 6 bases at J; junction bases unmatched: 6. Germline V gives CDR1 KGHDR, CDR2 SFDVKD.

This clonotype has only a few counts. The rearrangement uses TRBV7-9 and TRBJ2-7, with 8 bases lining up with TRBD1. V was clipped by 2 bases and J by 5 bases; unmatched bases: 5. The CDR3 is 14 amino acids. Germline V lookup: CDR1 SEHNR, CDR2 FQNEAQ (reference sequence). This chain's CDR3 is CASSLRQGIHEQYF. The DNA for the CDR3 is TGTGCCAGCAGCTTAAGACAGGGGATTCACGAGCAGTACTTC.

There are a few counts of this clonotype. V usage is TRBV24-1 and J usage is TRBJ2-7, with 9 bases aligning to TRBD2. The germline V gene encodes CDR1 KGHDR and CDR2 SFDVKD. V shed 3 bases and J 5 bases; nucleotides not matched to a gene: 10. The CDR3 covers 16 residues. The CDR3 sequence: CATSDRAGGPPDEQYF. CDR3 DNA: TGTGCCACCAGTGATCGAGCGGGAGGTCCCCCTGACGAGCAGTACTTC.

This CDR3 is CASSYGGTGTSTSYGQYF. The CDR3 nucleotides read TGTGCCAGCAGTTACGGGGGTACCGGGACCTCAACCTCCTACGGGCAGTACTTC. The J gene is TRBJ2-5, the V gene TRBV6-2 or TRBV6-3; D tentatively fits TRBD1 or TRBD2 (5 bases each). The CDR3 is 18 residues long. CDR1 MNHEY and CDR2 SVGEGT come from the germline V gene. The germline V and J ends were trimmed by 2 bases and 11 bases, with 30 bases remaining between them.

The V and J genes are TRBV25-1 and TRBJ2-1; TRBD2 matches at 8 bases. Germline CDR1 is MGHDK and CDR2 is SYGVNS. The CDR3 consists of 18 residues. The J segment lost 3 bases and the V segment lost 8 bases, leaving 18 bases of the junction unmatched. DNA for the CDR3: TGTGCCAGCCCCGAAACCCCACTAGCGGCTCACCGCTACAATGAGCAGTTCTTC. Residues: CASPETPLAAHRYNEQFF.

The J gene is TRBJ2-2, the V gene TRBV24-1; D unresolved. CDR1 and CDR2 (germline): KGHDR, SFDVKD. V was shortened by 3 bases and J by 10 bases, with 14 bases between the two germline ends. CDR3 length: 14 amino acids. Written as DNA, the CDR3 is TGTGCCACCAGTGATGACTCATCCATCTCGGAGCTGTTTTTT. Protein sequence: CATSDDSSISELFF.

The V gene is TRBV10-3, the J gene TRBJ2-3, with 16 bases identical to TRBD2. Germline CDR1 reads ENHRY; CDR2 reads SYGVKD. This CDR3 region has 17 residues. The V and J ends lost 3 bases and 3 bases, in that order; junction bases with no gene match: 3. The CDR3 coding sequence is TGTGCCATCAGTGATTTGGGACTAGCGGGAGGGACAGATACGCAGTATTTT. Its protein is CAISDLGLAGGTDTQYF.

This clonotype was observed once. The V and J genes are TRBV15 and TRBJ1-5, with D unresolved. Trimming left V 0 bases short and J 0 bases short, with 6 bases between. This CDR3 is 15 amino acids long. Germline V lookup: CDR1 LNHNV, CDR2 YYDKDF (reference sequence). CDR3 in amino acids: CATSREVYSNQPQHF. In nucleotides, the CDR3 is TGTGCCACCAGCAGAGAGGTATATAGCAATCAGCCCCAGCATTTT.

This clonotype was found many times. The V call is TRBV5-1, the J call TRBJ1-1; weak D call: TRBD1 (6 bases). V lost 2 bases to trimming and J lost 2 bases, with 10 bases between them. The CDR3 runs to 14 residues. Germline lookup yields CDR1 SGHRS and CDR2 YFSETQ. CDR3 sequence: CASSFGGGNTEAFF. CDR3 DNA sequence: TGCGCCAGCAGCTTCGGAGGGGGTAACACTGAAGCTTTCTTT.

This rearrangement joins TRBV12-3 or TRBV12-4 to TRBJ1-2; 8 nucleotides align to TRBD1. J lost 6 bases, V lost 6 bases, and 9 bases had no gene match. The length of the CDR3 is 14 residues. In DNA, the CDR3 is TGTGCCAGCAGCAGACTCGGACAGGGCGATGGCTACACCTTC. This sequence encodes CASSRLGQGDGYTF.

The chain uses TRBV20-1 and TRBJ2-1; 7 nucleotides match TRBD2. The V segment lost 3 bases and the J segment 10 bases; nucleotides outside the gene matches: 12. Per germline, CDR1 DFQATT and CDR2 SNEGSKA (reference sequence). The length of the CDR3 is 14 residues. CDR3 in amino acids: CSARGGEGVGEQFF. The CDR3, as DNA: TGCAGTGCTAGGGGAGGGGAGGGCGTAGGGGAGCAGTTCTTC.

This clonotype was detected many times. This CDR3 is CASSQQRQGSYGYTF. The CDR3 coding sequence is TGCGCCAGCAGCCAACAACGACAGGGTTCCTATGGCTACACCTTC. The chain links TRBV4-3 to TRBJ1-2; 7 bases align to TRBD1. This CDR3 has 15 amino acids. In germline, CDR1 is LGHNA, CDR2 YSLEER. V lost 2 bases to trimming and J lost 4 bases; unmatched junction nucleotides: 7.

The chain employs TRBV7-3 and TRBJ2-1; D call uncertain. The germline V gene has CDR1 SGHTA and CDR2 FQGTGA. Deletions cut 2 bases from V and 5 bases from J, with 7 bases between. The CDR3 is 13 residues long. This CDR3 is CASSLSEDNEQFF. In DNA, the CDR3 is TGTGCCAGCAGCTTATCAGAGGACAATGAGCAGTTCTTC.

This clonotype was picked up a small number of times. V and J are TRBV6-1 and TRBJ2-5, with 7 bases identical to TRBD1. Germline V lookup: CDR1 MNHNS, CDR2 SASEGT. V lost 4 bases and J lost 7; bases outside the gene matches: 9. The CDR3 consists of 14 residues. CDR3 sequence (DNA): TGTGCCAGCAGTGGACGAGGGGGCAGCGGGACCCAGTACTTC. Residues: CASSGRGGSGTQYF.

The V and J genes are TRBV7-9 and TRBJ2-7; D might be TRBD2 (5 bases). Trimming left V 0 bases short and J 3 bases short, with 6 bases between. The CDR3 is made up of 13 amino acids. Germline CDR1 reads SEHNR; CDR2 reads FQNEAQ (reference sequence). CDR3 nucleotides: TGTGCCAGCAGCTTAGCTAGCGACTACGAGCAGTACTTC. Protein sequence: CASSLASDYEQYF.

This clonotype appeared many times. The V gene is TRBV7-9, the J gene TRBJ2-7; D is perhaps TRBD2 (5 bases). This CDR3 is 12 amino acids long. The V gene's germline CDR1 is SEHNR and CDR2 FQNEAQ (reference sequence). The V end lost 5 bases, the J end lost 4 bases, and 9 bases lay between the germline ends. The CDR3 here is CASSRTAYEQYF. The CDR3 nucleotides are TGTGCCAGCAGCAGGACTGCATACGAGCAGTACTTC.

This chain uses TRBV4-1 with TRBJ1-6; D is uncertain. The CDR3 has 16 amino acids. V lost 3 bases and J lost 0, with 9 bases in between. Germline CDR1 is MGHRA and CDR2 is YSYEKL. The CDR3 bases are TGCGCCAGCAGCCAGGACGGTAGCTCCTATAATTCACCCCTCCACTTT. It specifies CASSQDGSSYNSPLHF.

On this clonotype: A much bigger clone sits one base away, suggesting this may be a read error. The rearrangement uses TRBV12-3 or TRBV12-4 and TRBJ2-3; a weak D match, TRBD2 (5 bases). V gave up 4 bases and J gave up 7 bases, with 12 bases separating them. The CDR3 totals 13 residues. The CDR3 sequence is CASSSMQTNTQYF. The DNA of the CDR3 is TGTGCCAGCAGTTCAATGCAGACTAATACGCAGTATTTT.

This clonotype was recorded a few times. The rearrangement uses TRBV10-2 and TRBJ2-1; 9 bases match TRBD2. V trimming: 7 bases; J trimming: 4 bases; junction bases outside the gene matches: 5. Per the germline V gene, CDR1 is WSHSY and CDR2 is SAAADI. This CDR3 spans 14 amino acids. The CDR3 region has the DNA TGCGCCAGCACCCGACTAGCGGAGTACAATGAGCAGTTCTTC. This gives the protein CASTRLAEYNEQFF.

This clonotype was seen only once. The chain uses TRBV20-1 and TRBJ1-5, with D maybe TRBD1 (6 bases). Germline-derived CDR1 and CDR2 are DFQATT and SNEGSKA (reference sequence). The CDR3 extends over 14 amino acids. V lost 3 bases, J lost 6 bases, and 15 bases lay in between. The CDR3 reads CSASPQGFGQPQHF. The CDR3, as DNA: TGCAGTGCTAGTCCTCAGGGGTTCGGTCAGCCCCAGCATTTT.

The chain couples TRBV12-3 or TRBV12-4 to TRBJ2-7; 9 bases line up with TRBD1. The CDR3 loop spans 13 amino acids. The J segment lost 7 bases and the V segment lost 3 bases, leaving 4 bases of the junction unmatched. The CDR3 here is CASSFRTGVEQYF. CDR3 nucleotides: TGTGCCAGCAGTTTCAGGACAGGGGTAGAGCAGTACTTC.